Listed here is a single T cell receptor beta chain. Its antigen is undetermined. The CDR3 contains 13 residues. The data derive from a study of T cells expressing NK-cell markers. Broader study findings: CD8+ T cells in over five donors included dominant NKG2C+ clonotypes at roughly 1.0-7.5%. A handful of donors likewise had their CD3+CD56-NKG2C+ fraction led by these clonotypes.

cDNA encoding TCR beta was synthesized via 5'RACE template switching incorporating UMIs. From the 5' RACE reads, TCRdb lists one entry per CDR3 protein and no DNA. This specimen shows approximately 420,000 distinct CDR3 sequences; the ten leading clones hold around 10%. Sequencing was carried out using blood T cells: a sorted CD56 or NKG2C T cell subset, CD4+ or CD8+ T cells, or bulk PBMC T cells (not recorded which). The TCR sequence derives from a woman between 45 and 60 years old in good health. The V call is TRBV12-3 or TRBV12-4, the J call TRBJ2-1; the D gene TCRdb calls, TRBD1, cannot be checked with no DNA. The chain's CDR3 is CASSFPQATEQFF.